The 28 T cell receptor beta chains given below trace back to one sample, sequenced in a study of OX40 agonist ivuxolimab in advanced cancers. Method: immunoSEQ multiplex PCR; TCRdb's copy keeps in-frame clones and lacks some. The sample yields approximately 58,000 clones, roughly 84% seen once. The sample here was CD4+ or CD8+ T cells sorted from blood, taken in a trial of the OX40 agonist ivuxolimab. The receptors shown here come from an adult with an advanced solid tumor such as melanoma, head and neck, liver or kidney cancer.

The rearrangement uses TRBV6-1 and TRBJ2-3, with 7 bases aligning to TRBD2. The V gene's germline CDR1 is MNHNS and CDR2 SASEGT. The V segment lost 8 bases and the J segment 5 bases; nucleotides outside the gene matches: 10. The CDR3 sequence is 14 residues long. The CDR3 protein is CASDRGDQGDTQYF. Here the CDR3 DNA reads TGTGCCAGCGACCGGGGGGATCAGGGAGATACGCAGTATTTT.

The chain carries TRBV4-1 and TRBJ1-3; a possible D gene is TRBD1 (5 bases). V was cut by 4 bases and J by 0 bases, with 16 bases left in between. This CDR3 is built from 17 residues. CDR1 and CDR2 from the germline V gene are MGHRA and YSYEKL. CDR3 loop: CASSLIGAFPSGNTIYF. The DNA of the CDR3 is TGCGCCAGCAGCCTTATAGGGGCCTTTCCCTCTGGAAACACCATATATTTT.

V gene TRBV7-2 combines with J gene TRBJ2-1, with D possibly being TRBD1 (6 bases). The V gene's germline CDR1 is SGHTA and CDR2 FQGNSA. This CDR3 is built from 15 residues. The ends were cut back, 2 bases at V and 4 bases at J, with 12 bases in the middle. CDR3 sequence reads: CASSLTRGFYNEQFF. CDR3 nucleotide sequence: TGTGCCAGCAGCTTAACTAGGGGGTTTTACAATGAGCAGTTCTTC.

CDR3 sequence reads: CASSLVAGDYGYTF. CDR3 nucleotide sequence: TGTGCCAGCAGCTTAGTGGCAGGGGACTATGGCTACACCTTC. V and J are TRBV7-9 and TRBJ1-2; TRBD1 might be the D (6 bases). Trimming pared 1 base from V and 3 bases from J, leaving 9 bases between. Germline V CDR1 and CDR2: SEHNR, FQNEAQ (reference sequence). The CDR3 is made up of 14 amino acids.

The CDR3 loop reads CASSLYGTGGGETQYF. The DNA for the CDR3 is TGTGCCAGCAGTTTATACGGGACAGGGGGCGGAGAGACCCAGTACTTC. This chain joins TRBV27 and TRBJ2-5; 12 bases match TRBD1. This CDR3 is 16 amino acids long. Germline CDR1 and CDR2: MNHEY and SMNVEV (reference sequence). V shed 1 base and J 4 bases; nucleotides not matched to a gene: 4.

The chain links TRBV7-2 to TRBJ1-2; no clear D. Germline V gives CDR1 SGHTA, CDR2 FQGNSA. CDR3 length: 14 residues. Trimming removed 1 base from V and 6 bases from J, with 12 bases in between. Written as DNA, the CDR3 is TGTGCCAGCAGCTTAGGGTCCGAAAGGGATGGCTACACCTTC. Its translation is CASSLGSERDGYTF.

This chain connects TRBV29-1 to TRBJ2-5, with D perhaps TRBD1 or TRBD2 (6 bases each). CDR3 length equals 13 residues. Germline loops: CDR1 SQVTM, CDR2 ANQGSEA. V lost 8 bases and J 5 bases, leaving 18 bases between the germline ends. The CDR3 DNA follows: TGCAGCAACAGGGACGGGAGCGGCGAGACCCAGTACTTC. It encodes CSNRDGSGETQYF.

A note on this clone: One junction end disagrees with the germline gene, perhaps due to a read error. The chain uses TRBV6-6 and TRBJ2-5; D is undetermined. Germline V gene lookup returns CDR1 MNHNY and CDR2 SVGAGI (reference sequence). This CDR3 has 13 amino acids. In DNA form, the CDR3 reads TGTGCCAGCAGATACTCTAGCCAAGAGACCCAGTACTTC. Protein: CASRYSSQETQYF.

This chain joins TRBV28 and TRBJ2-2, with D hard to call. The V and J ends lost 6 bases and 6 bases respectively, with 11 bases between them. Germline CDR1 and CDR2: MDHEN and SYDVKM. CDR3 size: 13 residues. In nucleotides, the CDR3 is TGTGCCAGCAGCCGTCGGGTTGCCGGGGAGCTGTTTTTT. It yields the protein CASSRRVAGELFF. Supplemented by reference TRBV28 and TRBJ2-2, the full variable domain reads DVKVTQSSRYLVKRTGEKVFLECVQDMDHENMFWYRQDPGLGLRLIYFSYDVKMKEKGDIPEGYSVSREKKERFSLILESASTNQTSMYLCASSRRVAGELFFGEGSRLTVL.

The CDR3 protein is CASTGPGQLNTEAFF. As DNA, the CDR3 is TGTGCCAGCACGGGACCCGGACAGCTGAACACTGAAGCTTTCTTT. V gene TRBV28 combines with J gene TRBJ1-1; D might be TRBD1 (6 bases). Between the trimmed V and J ends, which lost 7 bases and 0 bases, there was a span of 15 bases. The CDR3 is made up of 15 amino acids. The germline gives CDR1 MDHEN, CDR2 SYDVKM.

This clone was observed a handful of times. The chain carries TRBV18 and TRBJ2-7; D remains ambiguous. V lost 5 bases, J lost 2 bases, and 16 bases lay in between. The germline V gene has CDR1 KGHSH and CDR2 LQKENI. The CDR3 sequence is 15 residues long. The CDR3 coding sequence is TGTGCCAGCTCAAAGAGCCTTGCGGCCGCCTACGAGCAGTACTTC. Translating it yields CASSKSLAAAYEQYF. The full variable domain, with the rest looked up from reference TRBV18 and TRBJ2-7, is NAGVMQNPRHLVRRRGQEARLRCSPMKGHSHVYWYRQLPEEGLKFMVYLQKENIIDESGMPKERFSAEFPKEGPSILRIQQVVRGDSAAYFCASSKSLAAAYEQYFGPGTRLTVT.

The chain carries TRBV10-3 and TRBJ2-5; D possibly corresponds to TRBD2 (6 bases). This CDR3 comprises 13 residues. Germline CDR1 reads ENHRY; CDR2 reads SYGVKD. V lost 5 bases to trimming and J lost 2 bases, with 9 bases between them. The DNA of the CDR3 is TGTGCCATCAGTTACGGGACTCAAGAGACCCAGTACTTC. Translated: CAISYGTQETQYF.

The rearrangement links TRBV7-6 to TRBJ2-1, with 12 bases identical to TRBD2. The CDR3 contains 15 residues. The germline V gene has CDR1 SGHVS and CDR2 FNYEAQ. J gave up 4 bases and V 10 bases, and 8 bases lay outside the gene matches. The CDR3 here is CATDGLAGRYNEQFF. In DNA form, the CDR3 reads TGTGCCACCGACGGACTAGCGGGACGATACAATGAGCAGTTCTTC.

The chain uses TRBV19 and TRBJ2-1, with D unresolved. This CDR3 has 12 amino acids. V was pared by 3 bases and J by 7 bases, with 7 bases between. CDR1 is LNHDA and CDR2 is SQIVND in the germline V gene (reference sequence). CDR3 amino acids: CASSMGGNEQFF. In DNA form, the CDR3 reads TGTGCCAGTAGTATGGGCGGAAATGAGCAGTTCTTC.

A single count supports this clone. The chain employs TRBV13 and TRBJ1-4; D is unresolved. The CDR3 spans 16 residues. Germline V gene data show CDR1 as PRHDT and CDR2 as FYEKMQ (reference sequence). The V and J ends lost 2 bases and 0 bases respectively, with 10 bases between them. DNA for the CDR3: TGTGCCAGCAGCTTAAAGGTGGCCGCAACTAATGAAAAACTGTTTTTT. Translation gives CASSLKVAATNEKLFF.

This clone was detected once. V and J are TRBV10-2 and TRBJ1-1; maybe TRBD1 (5 bases). The V end lost 4 bases, the J end lost 0 bases, and 18 bases lay between the germline ends. The CDR3 is 17 amino acids. CDR1 is WSHSY and CDR2 is SAAADI in the germline V gene. The CDR3 region has the DNA TGCGCCAGCAGTGGTGGGCCCCTGGGACGTTTGAACACTGAAGCTTTCTTT. It specifies CASSGGPLGRLNTEAFF.

This rearrangement joins TRBV7-9 to TRBJ1-5; the D gene is possibly TRBD1 (6 bases). Per germline, CDR1 SEHNR and CDR2 FQNEAQ (reference sequence). This CDR3 has 14 amino acids. The V gene lost 5 bases and the J gene lost 3 bases, with 11 bases spanning the gap. Here the CDR3 DNA reads TGTGCCAGCAGCGACGACAGGTCCAATCAGCCCCAGCATTTT. Translation: CASSDDRSNQPQHF.

A word on this clone: In the same sample, other DNA sequences code for this CDR3. J is TRBJ2-7 and V is TRBV5-1; no reliable D call. This CDR3 has 11 amino acids. From germline, CDR1 is SGHRS and CDR2 YFSETQ. The V end lost 0 bases, the J end lost 4 bases, and 2 bases lay between the germline ends. CDR3 protein: CASSLGYEQYF. The CDR3 region has the DNA TGCGCCAGCAGCTTGGGTTACGAGCAGTACTTC. Using reference TRBV5-1 and TRBJ2-7 for the parts outside the CDR3, the full variable domain is KAGVTQTPRYLIKTRGQQVTLSCSPISGHRSVSWYQQTPGQGLQFLFEYFSETQRNKGNFPGRFSGRQFSNSRSEMNVSTLELGDSALYLCASSLGYEQYFGPGTRLTVT.

This chain joins TRBV19 and TRBJ2-1; perhaps TRBD1 as D (6 bases). The V and J ends lost 5 bases and 8 bases respectively, with 13 bases between them. CDR1 and CDR2 from the germline V gene are LNHDA and SQIVND (reference sequence). CDR3 length: 13 residues. This chain's CDR3 is CASSPQGADEQFF. The CDR3 nucleotides are TGTGCCAGTAGTCCACAGGGAGCTGATGAGCAGTTCTTC.

The chain uses TRBV4-1 and TRBJ1-2, with 7 bases identical to TRBD1. The V segment lost 3 bases and the J segment 0 bases; nucleotides outside the gene matches: 7. The CDR3 totals 16 residues. Germline V gives CDR1 MGHRA, CDR2 YSYEKL. The CDR3 DNA reads as TGCGCCAGCAGCCACGGGCAGGGGGTAGCTAACTATGGCTACACCTTC. Translating gives CASSHGQGVANYGYTF.

This clone has more than one count but fewer than ten. The chain joins TRBV28 to TRBJ2-6, with 11 bases matching TRBD2. The CDR3 spans 19 residues. With V trimmed by 3 bases and J by 0 bases, 7 bases remained unmatched. CDR1 is MDHEN, CDR2 SYDVKM, per germline. The CDR3 DNA follows: TGTGCCAGCAGTTTGGTAGGACTAGCGGGTAACTCTGGGGCCAACGTCCTGACTTTC. This sequence encodes CASSLVGLAGNSGANVLTF.

This chain links TRBV7-3 with TRBJ2-7; D call uncertain. There are 13 residues in the CDR3. With 2 bases removed from V and 2 bases from J, the gap between germline ends came to 7 bases. Germline CDR1 and CDR2: SGHTA and FQGTGA. The CDR3 reads CASSLALPYEQYF. DNA of the CDR3: TGTGCCAGCAGCTTAGCGCTCCCCTACGAGCAGTACTTC.

CDR3 nucleotides: TGTGCCTGGAGTAAGGACCTGGCCGAGCAGTACTTC. This encodes CAWSKDLAEQYF. The chain couples TRBV30 to TRBJ2-7; no clear D gene. The germline gives CDR1 GTSNPN, CDR2 SVGIG (reference sequence). V lost 2 bases to trimming and J lost 6 bases, with 11 bases between them. The CDR3 totals 12 residues.

The V gene is TRBV7-8, the J gene TRBJ2-1; the match to TRBD2 covers 9 bases. The length of the CDR3 is 15 residues. The V gene end was trimmed by 2 bases and the J gene end by 2 bases; junction bases not matched to a gene: 1. Germline values: CDR1 SGHVS, CDR2 FQNEAQ. CDR3 sequence: CASSLLAGTYNEQFF. The CDR3 region has the DNA TGTGCCAGCAGCTTACTAGCGGGAACCTACAATGAGCAGTTCTTC.

The rearrangement uses TRBV7-2 and TRBJ2-7, with 8 bases matching TRBD2. The CDR3 sequence is 16 residues long. Germline V gives CDR1 SGHTA, CDR2 FQGNSA. V lost 5 bases, J lost 5 bases, and 14 bases stayed unmatched. The CDR3 sequence: CASSPMGREGIDEQYF. CDR3 nucleotides: TGTGCCAGCAGCCCCATGGGTCGGGAGGGGATTGACGAGCAGTACTTC.

The chain carries TRBV29-1 and TRBJ2-5, with 9 bases lining up with TRBD1. Trimming took 5 bases from V and 2 from J; bases not matched to a gene: 9. Germline-derived CDR1 and CDR2 are SQVTM and ANQGSEA. The CDR3 consists of 15 residues. CDR3 in DNA: TGCAGCGTTAACAGGGGGCGGGGGCCACAAGAGACCCAGTACTTC. It specifies CSVNRGRGPQETQYF.

This rearrangement joins TRBV7-9 to TRBJ2-1, with a weak D call TRBD1 (6 bases). The CDR3 is 15 residues long. V lost 3 bases and J lost 2, with 11 bases in between. Per germline, CDR1 SEHNR and CDR2 FQNEAQ (reference sequence). The CDR3 sequence is CASSLSGHPYNEQFF. Written as DNA, the CDR3 is TGTGCCAGCAGCTTGTCGGGACACCCCTACAATGAGCAGTTCTTC.

V is TRBV5-1 and J is TRBJ2-5; D ambiguous. Trimming shortened V by 3 bases and J by 2 bases, and 14 bases separated the two germline ends. CDR1 and CDR2 (germline): SGHRS, YFSETQ. This CDR3 spans 15 amino acids. DNA for the CDR3: TGCGCCAGCAGCTCCCCCGGACCGCTACAAGAGACCCAGTACTTC. This codes for CASSSPGPLQETQYF.